This T cell receptor (beta chain) appears in the sequencing data of a study of cytomegalovirus exposure and HLA in healthy donors. The PCR ran on 60 Vbeta and 13 Jbeta primers. The method was immunoSEQ multiplex PCR; TCRdb's version includes in-frame clones alone and lacks a portion of them. The table lists 150,000 or so clones, approximately 82% of them singletons. With regard to this clone: What it binds is unknown.

Study-wide results and limits: A likely sequencing artifact accounted for one observed cluster of highly shared sequence variants.

While unrecorded immune exposures were likely, the donors were nominally healthy when sampled. Trimming took off 0 bases at V and 1 base at J, with 4 bases between the two ends. CDR3 length: 13 amino acids. The V gene's germline CDR1 is SGHTA and CDR2 FQGNSA. V gene TRBV7-2 combines with J gene TRBJ2-7; D gene uncertain. The sequencing input was PBMCs. The TCR sequence derives from a male donor in good health and CMV-seronegative. The CDR3 bases are TGTGCCAGCAGCTTAGCGTCTTCCTACGAGCAGTACTTC. It translates to CASSLASSYEQYF.